This T cell receptor beta chain was sequenced in a study of T cells in Graves' hyperthyroidism and ophthalmopathy. Patients affected by ophthalmopathy presented a Clinical Activity Score of at least 3, a NOSPECS grade of at least 4, and disease duration below 3 months. Extraction of PBMCs used 7.5 to 10 ml of fresh peripheral blood. This clonotype was found many times. Its antigen remains unidentified. Whole-study findings and limits: Among clonotypes expanded in thyroid above 0.001, most were also found in blood.

Regions amplified from RNA transcripts were the TCR beta CDR3 regions. The HTBI primer set was used in a first-round RT-PCR of the TCR CDR3. One entry per CDR3 protein, called by TCRdb with MiXCR from the multiplex PCR reads. The top ten hold approximately 13% of the sample, which has hundreds of thousands of distinct CDR3 sequences, more than 14% seen once. The specimen was blood. The TCR was taken from a woman aged 50 to 60 with Graves' ophthalmopathy.

Here the CDR3 reads CASSLAPDIEQFF. CDR3 bases: TGCGCCAGCAGCTTGGCCCCTGACATTGAGCAGTTCTTC. The rearrangement joins TRBV5-1 to TRBJ2-1; no clear D. Germline V lookup: CDR1 SGHRS, CDR2 YFSETQ. V dropped 0 bases and J dropped 9 bases, with 10 bases sitting between them. This CDR3 region has 13 residues.